Presented here are 3 T cell receptor beta chains from one specimen sequenced in a study of control samples from healthy donors and cancer patients. TCRdb keeps only in-frame clones here, not all; method: immunoSEQ multiplex PCR. Of 95,000 to 130,000 clones in the sample, 70% to 90% were seen once. The sample comprised blood. The source of these receptors is a woman aged 70-85 years in good health.

This clone was detected a few times. The CDR3 loop reads CASSRGQSNQPQHF. The DNA of the CDR3 is TGTGCCAGCAGCCGGGGACAGAGCAATCAGCCCCAGCATTTT. J is TRBJ1-5 and V is TRBV3-1 (or the pseudogene TRBV3-2); 7 bases agree with TRBD1. J was trimmed by 1 base and V by 4 bases; bases with no gene match: 1. From germline, CDR1 is LGHDT and CDR2 YNNKEL (reference sequence). The CDR3 spans 14 residues.

This rearrangement joins TRBV5-3 to TRBJ2-7; D call uncertain. TRBV5-3 is an open reading frame whose function is uncertain. Deletions cut 5 bases from V and 2 bases from J, with 8 bases between. CDR3 size: 12 residues. DNA for the CDR3: TGTGCCAGAAGGGCGGTTACCTACGAGCAGTACTTC. The encoded protein is CARRAVTYEQYF.

This chain links TRBV3-1 (or the pseudogene TRBV3-2) with TRBJ1-3; maybe TRBD1 (6 bases). Trimming removed 11 bases at V and 4 bases at J, with 15 bases between. There are 13 residues in the CDR3. Germline V gene sequence: CDR1 LGHDT, CDR2 YNNKEL (reference sequence). The CDR3 sequence is CAVGQGLGNTIYF. CDR3 sequence (DNA): TGTGCCGTGGGGCAGGGGCTCGGAAACACCATATATTTT.